Below, 20 T cell receptor beta chains from the same sample are listed, as sequenced in a study of blood T cell repertoires in COVID-19. Produced via immunoSEQ multiplex PCR; TCRdb's table is partial and in-frame only. The sample contains under 150,000 clones, around 79% of which appear only once. Sequenced material: PBMCs or T cells enriched from blood (not recorded which). The receptor source for this set is a woman aged 50 to 60 who had recovered from COVID-19.

The chain has TRBV6-2 or TRBV6-3 and TRBJ1-1; D is unclear. CDR3 length: 13 amino acids. V was trimmed by 1 base and J by 7 bases, leaving 10 bases between them. CDR1 MNHEY and CDR2 SVGEGT come from the germline V gene. The CDR3 sequence: CASSYLGRSEAFF. CDR3 sequence (DNA): TGTGCCAGCAGTTACTTAGGGAGAAGTGAAGCTTTCTTT.

This clone was observed a handful of times. V gene TRBV28 combines with J gene TRBJ2-5; 8 bases map to TRBD2. The CDR3 consists of 15 residues. V lost 2 bases, J lost 4 bases, and 6 bases stayed unmatched. Germline assignment: CDR1 MDHEN and CDR2 SYDVKM. CDR3 sequence: CASSLGAGVGETQYF. The CDR3 nucleotides read TGTGCCAGCAGTTTAGGAGCGGGAGTAGGAGAGACCCAGTACTTC.

V is TRBV11-2 and J is TRBJ2-3; 9 nucleotides match TRBD2. The CDR3 length is 17 residues. V was pared by 5 bases and J by 2 bases, with 11 bases of the junction left unmatched. The germline V gene encodes CDR1 SGHAT and CDR2 FQNNGV. CDR3 in amino acids: CASSLRAGGAFTDTQYF. The CDR3, as DNA: TGTGCCAGCAGCCTACGAGCGGGGGGAGCTTTCACAGATACGCAGTATTTT.

This chain connects TRBV3-1 (or the pseudogene TRBV3-2) to TRBJ2-7; 9 bases are shared with TRBD1. With V trimmed by 9 bases and J by 3 bases, 3 bases remained unmatched. Looked up from germline, CDR1 is LGHDT and CDR2 is YNNKEL (reference sequence). The CDR3 contains 12 residues. The DNA for the CDR3 is TGTGCCAGTGGACAGGGGTTCTACGAGCAGTACTTC. This codes for CASGQGFYEQYF.

The chain joins TRBV5-4 to TRBJ2-1, with D tentatively TRBD1 (5 bases). V lost 1 base and J 9 bases, leaving 17 bases between the germline ends. This CDR3 contains 15 residues. CDR1 is SGHNT, CDR2 YYREEE, per germline (reference sequence). CDR3 amino acids: CASSLRVQGASEQFF. Written as DNA, the CDR3 is TGTGCCAGCAGCTTGCGGGTACAAGGGGCTAGTGAGCAGTTCTTC.

V and J are TRBV13 and TRBJ2-5; 11 nucleotides match TRBD1. CDR1 and CDR2 from the germline V gene are PRHDT and FYEKMQ (reference sequence). There are 15 residues in the CDR3. Germline trimming cut 7 bases from V and 5 bases from J; bases unmatched to any gene: 9. The CDR3 region has the DNA TGTGCCAGCAACAAACGGACAGGGGGCTACGAGACCCAGTACTTC. This translates into CASNKRTGGYETQYF.

J is TRBJ1-5 and V is TRBV30; perhaps TRBD1 as D (5 bases). This CDR3 is built from 19 residues. Germline V gives CDR1 GTSNPN, CDR2 SVGIG (reference sequence). Trimming left V 1 base short and J 3 bases short, with 25 bases between. This chain's CDR3 is CAWSESILGRRAYNQPQHF. The CDR3 DNA reads as TGTGCCTGGAGTGAATCTATCCTAGGGCGCAGGGCCTACAATCAGCCCCAGCATTTT. The whole variable domain, filled in from reference TRBV30 and TRBJ1-5, reads SQTIHQWPATLVQPVGSPLSLECTVEGTSNPNLYWYRQAAGRGLQLLFYSVGIGQISSEVPQNLSASRPQDRQFILSSKKLLLSDSGFYLCAWSESILGRRAYNQPQHFGDGTRLSIL.

The V call is TRBV19, the J call TRBJ1-4; TRBD1 aligns across 7 bases. Germline CDR1 and CDR2: LNHDA and SQIVND (reference sequence). After removal of 5 bases from V and 7 bases from J, the junction contained 7 bases not matched to a gene. The CDR3 contains 14 residues. The DNA of the CDR3 is TGTGCCAGTAGTTCGACAGGGATTCGTGAAAAACTGTTTTTT. Amino acids: CASSSTGIREKLFF.

V usage is TRBV28 and J usage is TRBJ2-7; a weak D match, TRBD2 (6 bases). Trimming removed 3 bases from V and 3 bases from J, with 9 bases in between. The CDR3 extends over 13 amino acids. The germline gives CDR1 MDHEN, CDR2 SYDVKM. The CDR3 protein is CASSFMRDYEQYF. CDR3 DNA sequence: TGTGCCAGCAGTTTCATGCGGGACTACGAGCAGTACTTC. The full variable domain, in which reference TRBV28 and TRBJ2-7 provide the parts outside the CDR3, is DVKVTQSSRYLVKRTGEKVFLECVQDMDHENMFWYRQDPGLGLRLIYFSYDVKMKEKGDIPEGYSVSREKKERFSLILESASTNQTSMYLCASSFMRDYEQYFGPGTRLTVT.

The chain links TRBV9 to TRBJ2-7; 12 nucleotides align to TRBD1. The CDR3 is 16 residues long. J gave up 0 bases and V 3 bases, and 4 bases lay outside the gene matches. The germline V gene encodes CDR1 SGDLS and CDR2 YYNGEE. CDR3 nucleotides: TGTGCCAGCAGCGCAGGGACAGGGGGCGACTCCTACGAGCAGTACTTC. Protein sequence: CASSAGTGGDSYEQYF.

The chain combines TRBV13 with TRBJ2-3; D unresolved. Trimming stripped 1 base from V and 2 bases from J, with 13 bases between. Per the germline V gene, CDR1 is PRHDT and CDR2 is FYEKMQ (reference sequence). This CDR3 is 16 amino acids long. The CDR3 is CASSLVPQQITDTQYF. CDR3 nucleotide sequence: TGTGCCAGCAGCTTAGTTCCACAACAGATCACAGATACGCAGTATTTT.

In nucleotides, the CDR3 is TGTGCCAGCAGCGCAAACACAGGGCAAGAGACCCAGTACTTC. Residues: CASSANTGQETQYF. The rearrangement links TRBV9 to TRBJ2-5; tentative D call: TRBD1 (6 bases). V gave up 3 bases and J gave up 2 bases, with 11 bases separating them. CDR1 is SGDLS and CDR2 is YYNGEE in the germline V gene. This CDR3 is built from 14 residues. Looking up the rest from reference TRBV9 and TRBJ2-5 gives the full variable domain: DSGVTQTPKHLITATGQRVTLRCSPRSGDLSVYWYQQSLDQGLQFLIQYYNGEERAKGNILERFSAQQFPDLHSELNLSSLELGDSALYFCASSANTGQETQYFGPGTRLLVL.

V is TRBV11-3 and J is TRBJ2-7; D unclear. V was clipped by 0 bases and J by 0 bases, with 3 bases between them. The germline V gene has CDR1 SGHNT and CDR2 YENEEA. This CDR3 has 13 residues. The CDR3 loop reads CASSLDISYEQYF. CDR3 DNA sequence: TGTGCCAGCAGCTTAGACATCTCCTACGAGCAGTACTTC.

This rearrangement joins TRBV7-6 to TRBJ2-6, with D uncertain. Germline V lookup: CDR1 SGHVS, CDR2 FNYEAQ. The germline V and J ends were trimmed by 5 bases and 1 base, with 9 bases remaining between them. The CDR3 has 15 amino acids. The CDR3 nucleotides read TGTGCCAGCAGCCGCCGGGTTTCTGGGGCCAACGTCCTGACTTTC. Translated: CASSRRVSGANVLTF. Full variable domain (remainder filled in from reference TRBV7-6 and TRBJ2-6): GAGVSQSPRYKVTKRGQDVALRCDPISGHVSLYWYRQALGQGPEFLTYFNYEAQQDKSGLPNDRFSAERPEGSISTLTIQRTEQRDSAMYRCASSRRVSGANVLTFGAGSRLTVL.

Only a few counts were recorded for this clone. The V and J genes are TRBV7-6 and TRBJ1-3; perhaps TRBD1 as D (6 bases). In germline, CDR1 is SGHVS, CDR2 FNYEAQ. V was clipped by 5 bases and J by 3 bases, with 17 bases between them. This CDR3 region has 16 residues. Here the CDR3 DNA reads TGTGCCAGCAGCCCAACCCCGGGACACCATGGAAACACCATATATTTT. Translation gives CASSPTPGHHGNTIYF.

This clone was seen once. The V and J genes are TRBV18 and TRBJ2-1, with 10 bases fitting TRBD2. Trimming cost V 3 bases and J 7 bases; bases outside gene matches: 9. CDR3 size: 16 residues. Germline V lookup: CDR1 KGHSH, CDR2 LQKENI. The CDR3 nucleotides are TGTGCCAGCTCACCCCTTGAGGCTAGCGGGAGAAATGAGCAGTTCTTC. Its translation is CASSPLEASGRNEQFF. The full variable domain, its missing parts supplied by reference TRBV18 and TRBJ2-1, is NAGVMQNPRHLVRRRGQEARLRCSPMKGHSHVYWYRQLPEEGLKFMVYLQKENIIDESGMPKERFSAEFPKEGPSILRIQQVVRGDSAAYFCASSPLEASGRNEQFFGPGTRLTVL.

This chain uses TRBV29-1 with TRBJ1-3; 9 nucleotides line up with TRBD1. Germline lookup yields CDR1 SQVTM and CDR2 ANQGSEA. V dropped 3 bases and J dropped 3; count of bases not matched to a gene: 0. The CDR3 is made up of 13 amino acids. As DNA, the CDR3 is TGCAGCGTTGAGGGACAGGGTGGAAACACCATATATTTT. Amino acid sequence: CSVEGQGGNTIYF.

The CDR3 nucleotides are TGTGCCAGCAGCCAGGCCGCCGTGGGGGGACAAGCTTTCTTT. Its protein product is CASSQAAVGGQAFF. This sequence joins TRBV7-9 and TRBJ1-1, with D tentatively TRBD1 (5 bases). Trimming cost V 5 bases and J 9 bases, with 19 bases left between them. The germline CDR1 and CDR2 sequences are SEHNR and FQNEAQ (reference sequence). This CDR3 has 14 amino acids.

The chain combines TRBV28 with TRBJ1-5; 9 positions agree with TRBD1. J was trimmed by 11 bases and V by 6 bases; bases with no gene match: 11. CDR3 length: 14 amino acids. In germline, CDR1 is MDHEN, CDR2 SYDVKM. The CDR3 DNA reads TGTGCCAGCAGCTTACAGGGGGCCCTAGGGGCCCAGCATTTT. This encodes CASSLQGALGAQHF.

The chain has TRBV18 and TRBJ1-2, with D tentatively TRBD1 (5 bases). The CDR3 has 16 amino acids. Trimming removed 2 bases at V and 8 bases at J, with 21 bases between. Germline assignment: CDR1 KGHSH and CDR2 LQKENI. The CDR3 DNA reads as TGTGCCAGCTCACCATTTTCCCAGGACAAGAAATCGGGCTACACCTTC. This gives the protein CASSPFSQDKKSGYTF.